This T cell receptor beta chain was captured by sequencing in a study of shared clonotypes between healthy human individuals. The study, taken as a whole, reports: It was expected that sequencing depth would affect clonotype sharing among donors. On the whole, naive subsets had larger estimated richness than memory subsets had.

About this clone: Its cognate antigen is unknown.

The investigators split CD4+ cells into a CD45RA+ naive subset and a CD45RA-negative memory subset. Clones were sequenced by immunoSEQ multiplex PCR, and TCRdb holds only the in-frame ones, with some missing. The table records hundreds of thousands of clones, around four fifths of them present only once. The CDR3 has 15 residues. Trimming cost V 3 bases and J 3 bases, with 12 bases left between them. The germline V gene has CDR1 SGHDN and CDR2 FVKESK. The chain joins TRBV14 to TRBJ1-5, with D tentatively TRBD1 (5 bases). This clonotype originated in a woman aged 30 to 39 in good health. Sequencing was carried out using memory CD4+ T cells sorted from blood. Subset given: CD45RA-negative fraction. The DNA for the CDR3 is TGTGCCAGCAGCCAGGGGCTTGGGGTCAATCAGCCCCAGCATTTT. This codes for CASSQGLGVNQPQHF.